Following are 4 T cell receptor beta chains from one sample sequenced in a study of T cells after yellow fever vaccination (dated by TCRdb to between 2018 and 2021). In the paper's terms, the treatment or condition label means: live attenuated yellow fever vaccine strain. Receptors were amplified or captured by 5' RACE. The instrument given in TCRdb is Illumina HiSeq 2500. TCRdb cleaned the public reads at Q25 with fastp, built clones with MiXCR and kept in-frame beta chains. Each CDR3 protein appears once, grouped with its most common genes and DNA. The sample profile shows around 310,000 distinct CDR3 sequences; 8.7% of them were found once. The top ten hold 18% of the sample. This material consisted of PBMCs, taken on the day of the first yellow fever vaccination. Every receptor here comes from a man in his late teens or twenties who received the YFV17D yellow fever vaccine.

This clonotype has more than one count but fewer than ten. The genes are TRBV9 and TRBJ1-2; D is unresolved. Germline V gene lookup returns CDR1 SGDLS and CDR2 YYNGEE. Trimming stripped 3 bases from V and 3 bases from J, with 12 bases between. This CDR3 has 14 residues. The CDR3 bases are TGTGCCAGCAGCGGAGACACGCTTTACTATGGCTACACCTTC. Protein sequence: CASSGDTLYYGYTF. The whole variable domain, filled in from reference TRBV9 and TRBJ1-2, reads DSGVTQTPKHLITATGQRVTLRCSPRSGDLSVYWYQQSLDQGLQFLIQYYNGEERAKGNILERFSAQQFPDLHSELNLSSLELGDSALYFCASSGDTLYYGYTFGSGTRLTVV.

This clonotype was seen a handful of times. V and J are TRBV5-4 and TRBJ2-5; D uncertain. CDR1 and CDR2 (germline): SGHNT, YYREEE (reference sequence). This CDR3 comprises 16 residues. Trimming removed 0 bases at V and 2 bases at J, with 14 bases between. The CDR3 reads CASSLGSSRAQETQYF. In DNA, the CDR3 is TGTGCCAGCAGCTTGGGTTCCTCCCGTGCTCAAGAGACCCAGTACTTC.

This clonotype was seen only a few times. The chain combines TRBV2 with TRBJ2-3; 7 bases align to TRBD1. CDR1 is SNHLY and CDR2 is FYNNEI in the germline V gene. V gave up 4 bases and J gave up 6 bases; unmatched junction bases: 7. CDR3 size: 14 residues. The CDR3, as DNA: TGTGCCAGCAGTGCCGACAGGGCTAGTGATACGCAGTATTTT. It specifies CASSADRASDTQYF. Looking up the rest from reference TRBV2 and TRBJ2-3 gives the full variable domain: EPEVTQTPSHQVTQMGQEVILRCVPISNHLYFYWYRQILGQKVEFLVSFYNNEISEKSEIFDDQFSVERPDGSNFTLKIRSTKLEDSAMYFCASSADRASDTQYFGPGTRLTVL.

This chain links TRBV11-2 with TRBJ2-3; D assignment may be TRBD1 or TRBD2 (6 bases each). CDR1 is SGHAT and CDR2 is FQNNGV in the germline V gene. The CDR3 is 15 residues long. V lost 2 bases and J 4 bases, leaving 13 bases between the germline ends. CDR3 in amino acids: CASSLQVGGADTQYF. In nucleotides, the CDR3 is TGTGCCAGCAGCTTACAGGTGGGGGGCGCAGATACGCAGTATTTT. Full variable domain (missing parts from reference TRBV11-2 and TRBJ2-3): EAGVAQSPRYKIIEKRQSVAFWCNPISGHATLYWYQQILGQGPKLLIQFQNNGVVDDSQLPKDRFSAERLKGVDSTLKIQPAKLEDSAVYLCASSLQVGGADTQYFGPGTRLTVL.